One and the same sample provided the 18 T cell receptor beta chains below, sequenced in a study of blood T cell repertoires in COVID-19. Clones were read by immunoSEQ multiplex PCR, and TCRdb kept only the in-frame ones, dropping some. The sample consists of roughly 270,000 clones, 85% of them appearing once. The material sequenced was PBMCs or T cells enriched from blood (not recorded which). The receptors stem from a woman between 50 and 59 years old who had recovered from COVID-19.

The chain combines TRBV11-2 with TRBJ1-4; 10 bases agree with TRBD1. CDR1 and CDR2 from the germline V gene are SGHAT and FQNNGV. The CDR3 length is 15 residues. With V trimmed by 2 bases and J by 4 bases, 1 base remained unmatched. CDR3 sequence reads: CASSLWTGGNEKLFF. CDR3 bases: TGTGCCAGCAGCTTATGGACAGGGGGTAATGAAAAACTGTTTTTT.

A single count supports this clone. The J gene is TRBJ1-1, the V gene TRBV19; 8 bases align to TRBD1. CDR3 length: 16 residues. Trimming cost V 6 bases and J 3 bases; bases outside gene matches: 12. Germline CDR1 is LNHDA and CDR2 is SQIVND (reference sequence). CDR3 residues: CASRSGGPLFDTEAFF. CDR3 DNA sequence: TGTGCCAGTAGATCAGGGGGCCCGCTGTTCGACACTGAAGCTTTCTTT. The full variable domain, rest sourced from reference TRBV19 and TRBJ1-1, is DGGITQSPKYLFRKEGQNVTLSCEQNLNHDAMYWYRQDPGQGLRLIYYSQIVNDFQKGDIAEGYSVSREKKESFPLTVTSAQKNPTAFYLCASRSGGPLFDTEAFFGQGTRLTVV.

The gene calls are TRBV28 and TRBJ2-1; 8 nucleotides align to TRBD1. CDR3 length: 15 amino acids. J gave up 1 base and V 6 bases, and 5 bases lay outside the gene matches. The V gene's germline CDR1 is MDHEN and CDR2 SYDVKM. In nucleotides, the CDR3 is TGTGCCAGCAGCCCAGGGGGCTTGTCCTACAATGAGCAGTTCTTC. Translated, it gives CASSPGGLSYNEQFF.

The rearrangement links TRBV5-1 to TRBJ1-6, with 10 positions matching TRBD1. CDR1 and CDR2 (germline): SGHRS, YFSETQ. The CDR3 consists of 15 residues. V gave up 3 bases and J gave up 8 bases; unmatched junction bases: 5. The CDR3 spells CASSSRTGGYSPLHF. DNA for the CDR3: TGCGCCAGCAGCTCCCGGACAGGGGGGTATTCACCCCTCCACTTT.

This chain joins TRBV27 and TRBJ2-2, with 7 bases that match TRBD1. V dropped 0 bases and J dropped 5; count of bases not matched to a gene: 3. Germline V gene sequence: CDR1 MNHEY, CDR2 SMNVEV (reference sequence). This CDR3 spans 15 amino acids. For the CDR3, the DNA is TGTGCCAGCAGTTTATCGTCAGGGGGAACCGGGGAGCTGTTTTTT. Translation gives CASSLSSGGTGELFF.

The chain carries TRBV11-2 and TRBJ2-4, with 9 bases matching TRBD1. Trimming at V came to 3 bases and at J to 11 bases, leaving 2 bases not matched to a gene. The germline gives CDR1 SGHAT, CDR2 FQNNGV. The CDR3 has 12 amino acids. DNA for the CDR3: TGTGCCAGCAGCTTGGACAGGGGTGTTCAGTACTTC. Its translation: CASSLDRGVQYF.

V is TRBV7-8 and J is TRBJ1-1; D not resolved. CDR3 length: 14 residues. V was trimmed by 5 bases and J by 3 bases, leaving 13 bases between them. Germline CDR1 and CDR2: SGHVS and FQNEAQ. The CDR3 protein is CASSPLTGYTEAFF. CDR3 in DNA: TGTGCCAGCAGCCCCCTCACCGGGTACACTGAAGCTTTCTTT.

The V call is TRBV5-1, the J call TRBJ1-2; 9 positions agree with TRBD1. Germline CDR1 and CDR2: SGHRS and YFSETQ. The CDR3 spans 13 residues. J was trimmed by 8 bases and V by 4 bases; bases with no gene match: 6. CDR3 sequence reads: CASSPTGGAGYTF. Here the CDR3 DNA reads TGCGCCAGCAGCCCCACAGGGGGCGCAGGCTACACCTTC.

A note on this clone: Additional DNA sequences in this sample encode the identical CDR3. The V and J genes are TRBV5-1 and TRBJ1-3; no clear D gene. CDR3 length equals 15 residues. The V gene lost 0 bases and the J gene lost 0 bases, with 7 bases spanning the gap. Looked up from germline, CDR1 is SGHRS and CDR2 is YFSETQ. The DNA for the CDR3 is TGCGCCAGCAGCTTGGTTTCCAGCTCTGGAAACACCATATATTTT. Protein product: CASSLVSSSGNTIYF.

The gene calls are TRBV27 and TRBJ2-3; tentative D call: TRBD2 (6 bases). Deletions cut 6 bases from V and 0 bases from J, with 25 bases between. The germline V gene has CDR1 MNHEY and CDR2 SMNVEV (reference sequence). The CDR3 length is 19 residues. The DNA for the CDR3 is TGTGCCAGCAGCCTTACCCACCTGGAGGGAGGAGGTAGCACAGATACGCAGTATTTT. Translation gives CASSLTHLEGGGSTDTQYF.

This sequence joins TRBV30 and TRBJ2-1; D is possibly TRBD1 (5 bases). The CDR3 has 13 amino acids. Germline loops: CDR1 GTSNPN, CDR2 SVGIG (reference sequence). V was clipped by 2 bases and J by 8 bases, with 13 bases between them. This chain's CDR3 is CAWSQGVVHEQFF. CDR3 coding DNA: TGTGCCTGGAGTCAAGGGGTGGTACATGAGCAGTTCTTC.

The chain combines TRBV3-1 (or the pseudogene TRBV3-2) with TRBJ1-4, with 9 positions matching TRBD1. The junction had 6 bases not matched to a gene; V was cut back by 4 bases and J by 6 bases. The germline gives CDR1 LGHDT, CDR2 YNNKEL (reference sequence). The CDR3 has 15 amino acids. CDR3 coding DNA: TGTGCCAGCAGCCCCACAGGGGGCGTTGATGAAAAACTGTTTTTT. This sequence encodes CASSPTGGVDEKLFF.

The chain recombines TRBV6-5 with TRBJ2-5; D may be TRBD1 (5 bases). CDR3 length equals 15 residues. Germline CDR1 MNHEY, CDR2 SVGAGI. V was clipped by 8 bases and J by 0 bases, with 16 bases between them. The DNA of the CDR3 is TGTGCCAGCTCCCCACACAGGCGAAACCAAGAGACCCAGTACTTC. Amino acid sequence: CASSPHRRNQETQYF.

This clone has more than one count but fewer than ten. The rearrangement links TRBV15 to TRBJ1-1; 9 positions match TRBD1. V shed 3 bases, J shed 0 bases, and the junction held 8 bases outside the gene matches. This CDR3 is 17 amino acids long. Germline-derived CDR1 and CDR2 are LNHNV and YYDKDF (reference sequence). CDR3 bases: TGTGCCACCAGCAGGGTGGACAGGGGCCCAATGAACACTGAAGCTTTCTTT. Its protein is CATSRVDRGPMNTEAFF. Full variable domain (rest looked up from reference TRBV15 and TRBJ1-1): DAMVIQNPRYQVTQFGKPVTLSCSQTLNHNVMYWYQQKSSQAPKLLFHYYDKDFNNEADTPDNFQSRRPNTSFCFLDIRSPGLGDTAMYLCATSRVDRGPMNTEAFFGQGTRLTVV.

The sample holds a few counts of this clone. The chain links TRBV7-2 to TRBJ1-5, with unresolved D. This CDR3 comprises 15 residues. Germline V lookup: CDR1 SGHTA, CDR2 FQGNSA. V was clipped by 1 base and J by 2 bases, with 9 bases between them. The CDR3 protein is CASSLDYSRNQPQHF. CDR3 sequence (DNA): TGTGCCAGCAGCTTAGATTACAGCCGCAATCAGCCCCAGCATTTT.

There are a few counts of this clone. The genes are TRBV19 and TRBJ1-1; D gene uncertain. V was pared by 1 base and J by 5 bases, with 20 bases between. The CDR3 covers 17 residues. The germline CDR1 and CDR2 sequences are LNHDA and SQIVND (reference sequence). The CDR3 region is CASSIAGRASGRTEAFF. The CDR3 DNA reads TGTGCCAGTAGTATAGCCGGTAGGGCGTCGGGGAGGACTGAAGCTTTCTTT.

This clone was seen more than once but under ten times. The V call is TRBV15, the J call TRBJ1-5; D not certain. This CDR3 is 15 amino acids long. CDR1 and CDR2 (germline): LNHNV, YYDKDF (reference sequence). Trimming removed 3 bases from V and 0 bases from J, with 9 bases in between. As DNA, the CDR3 is TGTGCCACCAGCAGCACAGAATATAGCAATCAGCCCCAGCATTTT. Amino acid sequence: CATSSTEYSNQPQHF. Drawing the rest from reference TRBV15 and TRBJ1-5, the complete variable domain is DAMVIQNPRYQVTQFGKPVTLSCSQTLNHNVMYWYQQKSSQAPKLLFHYYDKDFNNEADTPDNFQSRRPNTSFCFLDIRSPGLGDTAMYLCATSSTEYSNQPQHFGDGTRLSIL.

The rearrangement joins TRBV7-2 to TRBJ1-2; 7 bases are a match to TRBD1. Germline CDR1 reads SGHTA; CDR2 reads FQGNSA. This CDR3 spans 13 amino acids. V was clipped by 7 bases and J by 2 bases; unmatched bases: 4. The CDR3 bases are TGTGCCAGCACCCCGACAGGGAACTATGGCTACACCTTC. It codes for CASTPTGNYGYTF.